Following are 16 T cell receptor beta chains from one sample sequenced in a study of cytomegalovirus exposure and HLA in healthy donors. The PCR made use of 60 Vbeta and 13 Jbeta primers. The protocol was immunoSEQ multiplex PCR, while the TCRdb copy is restricted to in-frame clones and leaves out a portion. The sample has more than 90,000 clones, approximately 78% seen once. Sequenced: PBMCs. The origin of the receptors is a young man in good health and CMV-seropositive.

V usage is TRBV30 and J usage is TRBJ1-5, with TRBD1 matching over 8 bases. This CDR3 contains 14 residues. Per the germline V gene, CDR1 is GTSNPN and CDR2 is SVGIG (reference sequence). V was clipped by 1 base and J by 7 bases; unmatched bases: 6. CDR3 residues: CAWSANRGTQPQHF. The CDR3 DNA sequence: TGTGCCTGGAGTGCCAACAGGGGGACACAGCCCCAGCATTTT.

DNA of the CDR3: TGCGCCAGCAGCTGGAGGGTCCTTTGGGGTACCGATGAGCAGTTCTTC. Amino acid sequence: CASSWRVLWGTDEQFF. This chain connects TRBV5-1 to TRBJ2-1, with a weak D call TRBD2 (6 bases). Trimming cost V 3 bases and J 8 bases, with 21 bases left between them. The CDR3 length is 16 residues. Germline-derived CDR1 and CDR2 are SGHRS and YFSETQ.

The genes are TRBV18 and TRBJ2-3, with TRBD1 identical over 8 bases. CDR1 KGHSH and CDR2 LQKENI come from the germline V gene. This CDR3 spans 17 amino acids. The J segment lost 1 base and the V segment lost 2 bases, leaving 8 bases of the junction unmatched. This CDR3 is CASSPNIGQGGTDTQYF. The CDR3 DNA follows: TGTGCCAGCTCACCAAACATTGGACAGGGAGGCACAGATACGCAGTATTTT.

This clone was seen a handful of times. The rearrangement uses TRBV2 and TRBJ2-5; 10 bases match TRBD2. CDR1 SNHLY and CDR2 FYNNEI come from the germline V gene. The CDR3 sequence is 17 residues long. Trimming cost V 8 bases and J 4 bases; bases outside gene matches: 16. The CDR3 DNA follows: TGTGCCAGCGGAAGGTTCGGGGCTAGCGGGAGTGTAGAGACCCAGTACTTC. Protein product: CASGRFGASGSVETQYF. The full variable domain, with the rest looked up from reference TRBV2 and TRBJ2-5, is EPEVTQTPSHQVTQMGQEVILRCVPISNHLYFYWYRQILGQKVEFLVSFYNNEISEKSEIFDDQFSVERPDGSNFTLKIRSTKLEDSAMYFCASGRFGASGSVETQYFGPGTRLLVL.

As concerns this clone: This specimen includes other DNA sequences encoding the same CDR3. The V call is TRBV5-6, the J call TRBJ2-1, with TRBD2 identical over 9 bases. Germline V gene data show CDR1 as SGHDT and CDR2 as YYEEEE. The CDR3 is 15 residues long. V lost 2 bases, J lost 0 bases, and 0 bases stayed unmatched. The CDR3 is CASSFSGGSYNEQFF. CDR3 nucleotide sequence: TGTGCCAGCAGCTTTAGCGGGGGCTCCTACAATGAGCAGTTCTTC.

In DNA, the CDR3 is TGTGCCAGCAGGACGGGACAGATCAATGAGCAGTTCTTC. This gives the protein CASRTGQINEQFF. The chain links TRBV6-6 to TRBJ2-1; 7 bases agree with TRBD1. V lost 6 bases to trimming and J lost 6 bases; unmatched junction nucleotides: 5. This CDR3 contains 13 residues. CDR1 is MNHNY and CDR2 is SVGAGI in the germline V gene (reference sequence).

Points on this clone: One junction end does not reproduce the germline sequence, and a read error may be involved. The chain carries TRBV7-9 and TRBJ2-1, with 13 bases matching TRBD2. CDR1 is SEHNR, CDR2 FQNEAQ, per germline (reference sequence). This CDR3 contains 19 residues. CDR3 region: CSSSIYGLAGDSSYNEQFF. The DNA of the CDR3 is TGTTCCAGCAGCATTTACGGACTAGCGGGGGATAGCTCCTACAATGAGCAGTTCTTC. The entire variable domain, with the rest obtained from reference TRBV7-9 and TRBJ2-1, is as follows: DTGVSQNPRHKITKRGQNVTFRCDPISEHNRLYWYRQTLGQGPEFLTYFQNEAQLEKSRLLSDRFSAERPKGSFSTLEIQRTEQGDSAMYLCSSSIYGLAGDSSYNEQFFGPGTRLTVL.

The chain combines TRBV27 with TRBJ2-7, with 9 bases matching TRBD2. The CDR3 totals 15 residues. Germline values: CDR1 MNHEY, CDR2 SMNVEV (reference sequence). Losses at the gene ends were 3 bases for V and 3 bases for J; bases not matched to a gene: 6. CDR3: CASSFHSGGLYEQYF. The CDR3 bases are TGTGCCAGCAGTTTCCATAGCGGGGGACTCTACGAGCAGTACTTC.

The chain has TRBV15 and TRBJ1-1; no clear D. V was clipped by 1 base and J by 7 bases, with 16 bases between them. The CDR3 spans 15 residues. Per germline, CDR1 LNHNV and CDR2 YYDKDF (reference sequence). In nucleotides, the CDR3 is TGTGCCACCAGCAGAGGAACAGAGGGTCTTATTGAAGCTTTCTTT. Translating gives CATSRGTEGLIEAFF.

This clone is a singleton in its sample. The gene calls are TRBV6-5 and TRBJ2-1, with TRBD1 identical over 7 bases. V gave up 8 bases and J gave up 7 bases; unmatched junction bases: 11. The CDR3 has 14 amino acids. Germline-derived CDR1 and CDR2 are MNHEY and SVGAGI. The CDR3 sequence is CASQGVASMNEQFF. CDR3 nucleotide sequence: TGTGCCAGCCAGGGGGTAGCGTCGATGAATGAGCAGTTCTTC.

The chain combines TRBV11-2 with TRBJ2-5; D gene ambiguous. Germline assignment: CDR1 SGHAT and CDR2 FQNNGV. Between the trimmed V and J ends, which lost 5 bases and 5 bases, there was a span of 9 bases. The length of the CDR3 is 12 residues. The CDR3 sequence is CASSREVETQYF. Written as DNA, the CDR3 is TGTGCCAGCAGCCGAGAGGTGGAGACCCAGTACTTC.

This clone was recorded once. The rearrangement uses TRBV29-1 and TRBJ1-3; a weak D match, TRBD1 (5 bases). Germline V CDR1 and CDR2: SQVTM, ANQGSEA. V was trimmed by 1 base and J by 8 bases, leaving 9 bases between them. This CDR3 contains 12 residues. The CDR3 reads CSVEGPGYTIYF. CDR3 in DNA: TGCAGCGTTGAAGGGCCAGGGTACACCATATATTTT.

About this clone itself: Other DNA sequences in the sample encode the same CDR3. CDR3 protein: CASSLARGHMNTEAFF. The CDR3 DNA reads TGCGCCAGCAGCTTGGCCAGGGGACACATGAACACTGAAGCTTTCTTT. The chain uses TRBV5-1 and TRBJ1-1, with a tentative D call TRBD1 (6 bases). The germline V gene encodes CDR1 SGHRS and CDR2 YFSETQ. The CDR3 length is 16 residues. V was pared by 0 bases and J by 0 bases, with 12 bases between.

The chain is built from TRBV7-2 and TRBJ2-1; no firm D call. Trimming shortened V by 5 bases and J by 0 bases, and 11 bases separated the two germline ends. Germline CDR1 and CDR2: SGHTA and FQGNSA. This CDR3 contains 15 residues. The CDR3 loop reads CASSIGSSSYNEQFF. CDR3 nucleotide sequence: TGTGCCAGCAGCATCGGGTCAAGCTCCTACAATGAGCAGTTCTTC.

This sequence joins TRBV19 and TRBJ2-1; tentative D call: TRBD2 (6 bases). V shed 5 bases and J shed 3 bases, with 14 bases lying between them. The V gene's germline CDR1 is LNHDA and CDR2 SQIVND (reference sequence). This CDR3 contains 15 residues. CDR3 residues: CASSPWRGFYNEQFF. In nucleotides, the CDR3 is TGTGCCAGTAGTCCATGGCGGGGATTCTACAATGAGCAGTTCTTC.

The chain is built from TRBV5-4 and TRBJ2-7; D remains ambiguous. The V gene's germline CDR1 is SGHNT and CDR2 YYREEE (reference sequence). Trimming shortened V by 3 bases and J by 9 bases, and 13 bases separated the two germline ends. The CDR3 length is 12 residues. The CDR3 coding sequence is TGTGCCAGCAGCTCGGATCCGCAGCGGCAGTACTTC. It codes for CASSSDPQRQYF.